These 6 T cell receptor beta chains share one sample of origin, sequenced in a study of blood T cell repertoires in COVID-19. The table came from immunoSEQ multiplex PCR; TCRdb's copy has only in-frame clones and leaves some out. The sample includes 85,000 to 90,000 clones, 86% of them seen just once. The sequencing input was peripheral blood. The origin of the receptors is a human donor in a cohort sampled during active COVID-19.

This clone has a single count. J is TRBJ2-7 and V is TRBV10-2; tentatively, D is TRBD1 (6 bases). V was clipped by 1 base and J by 9 bases, with 10 bases between them. Germline loops: CDR1 WSHSY, CDR2 SAAADI. This CDR3 contains 12 residues. CDR3 loop: CASSELQGVQYF. The DNA for the CDR3 is TGCGCCAGCAGTGAGTTACAGGGCGTGCAGTACTTC.

Here the CDR3 reads CASSQWRAGTTDTQYF. In nucleotides, the CDR3 is TGCGCCAGCAGCCAATGGAGGGCAGGGACCACAGATACGCAGTATTTT. V is TRBV4-3 and J is TRBJ2-3; D might be TRBD2 (6 bases). V was trimmed by 2 bases and J by 2 bases, leaving 14 bases between them. Germline V CDR1 and CDR2: LGHNA, YSLEER. The CDR3 is 16 amino acids.

This chain uses TRBV6-2 or TRBV6-3 with TRBJ1-1; 10 nucleotides agree with TRBD1. V gave up 4 bases and J gave up 3 bases; unmatched junction bases: 8. Germline-derived CDR1 and CDR2 are MNHEY and SVGEGT. The CDR3 has 16 residues. CDR3 sequence (DNA): TGTGCCAGCAGTTCCTACCGGGACAGGGGATACACTGAAGCTTTCTTT. Encoded protein: CASSSYRDRGYTEAFF.

The chain recombines TRBV11-2 with TRBJ2-7; a weak D match, TRBD2 (6 bases). The CDR3 consists of 13 residues. V lost 5 bases, J lost 5 bases, and 13 bases lay in between. Germline V CDR1 and CDR2: SGHAT, FQNNGV. This CDR3 reads CASSTGLPNEQYF. In DNA form, the CDR3 reads TGTGCCAGCAGCACGGGACTTCCAAACGAGCAGTACTTC.

The sample holds a few counts of this clone. The chain combines TRBV18 with TRBJ1-1; the D is unclear. Trimming removed 5 bases from V and 0 bases from J, with 7 bases in between. The germline V gene has CDR1 KGHSH and CDR2 LQKENI. The CDR3 runs 13 residues. CDR3 sequence reads: CASSKDMNTEAFF. The CDR3 nucleotides read TGTGCCAGCTCAAAAGACATGAACACTGAAGCTTTCTTT.

The V gene is TRBV6-5, the J gene TRBJ1-6; tentatively, D is TRBD1 (6 bases). The CDR3 length is 14 residues. Trimming took 2 bases from V and 9 from J, leaving 11 bases between them. Germline values: CDR1 MNHEY, CDR2 SVGAGI. CDR3 sequence (DNA): TGTGCCAGCAGTTACGGGACACAGATTTCACCCCTCCACTTT. This translates into CASSYGTQISPLHF.